The 16 T cell receptor beta chains listed next were all sequenced from one sample in a study of T cells in localized non-small cell lung cancer. Produced via immunoSEQ multiplex PCR; TCRdb's table is partial and in-frame only. The sample lists 1,500 to 2,000 clones; approximately 15% were seen once. The sample here was normal lung tissue next to the tumor, taken before any cancer treatment. These TCRs come from a man between 40 and 70 years old with stage II squamous cell lung carcinoma.

This clone was counted only a few times. The chain couples TRBV11-3 to TRBJ1-3, with TRBD1 identical over 11 bases. J lost 1 base, V lost 4 bases, and 6 bases had no gene match. Germline loops: CDR1 SGHNT, CDR2 YENEEA. The CDR3 sequence is 17 residues long. CDR3 sequence (DNA): TGTGCCAGCAGCTCCGGGACAGGGGGTCGATCTGGAAACACCATATATTTT. Encoded protein: CASSSGTGGRSGNTIYF. Together with reference TRBV11-3 and TRBJ1-3, the CDR3 gives the full variable domain: EAGVVQSPRYKIIEKKQPVAFWCNPISGHNTLYWYLQNLGQGPELLIRYENEEAVDDSQLPKDRFSAERLKGVDSTLKIQPAELGDSAVYLCASSSGTGGRSGNTIYFGEGSWLTVV.

By sample share, this clone is medium-sized. V usage is TRBV11-3 and J usage is TRBJ1-2; D unresolved. The CDR3 is made up of 14 amino acids. Germline V gene data show CDR1 as SGHNT and CDR2 as YENEEA. Trimming cost V 5 bases and J 2 bases, with 12 bases left between them. CDR3 protein: CASSPSRVNYGYTF. In nucleotides, the CDR3 is TGTGCCAGCAGCCCCTCGAGGGTGAACTATGGCTACACCTTC. Looking up the rest from reference TRBV11-3 and TRBJ1-2 gives the full variable domain: EAGVVQSPRYKIIEKKQPVAFWCNPISGHNTLYWYLQNLGQGPELLIRYENEEAVDDSQLPKDRFSAERLKGVDSTLKIQPAELGDSAVYLCASSPSRVNYGYTFGSGTRLTVV.

The chain couples TRBV11-3 to TRBJ2-3, with 8 nucleotides matching TRBD2. CDR3 size: 16 residues. CDR1 is SGHNT and CDR2 is YENEEA in the germline V gene. Trimming at V came to 5 bases and at J to 5 bases, leaving 12 bases not matched to a gene. CDR3 amino acids: CASSRRRAGGEDTQYF. The CDR3 DNA reads TGTGCCAGCAGCCGGCGTAGGGCGGGAGGAGAAGATACGCAGTATTTT. Using reference TRBV11-3 and TRBJ2-3 for the parts outside the CDR3, the full variable domain is EAGVVQSPRYKIIEKKQPVAFWCNPISGHNTLYWYLQNLGQGPELLIRYENEEAVDDSQLPKDRFSAERLKGVDSTLKIQPAELGDSAVYLCASSRRRAGGEDTQYFGPGTRLTVL.

By share, this clone ranks as large. This rearrangement joins TRBV30 to TRBJ1-1; D gene unclear. Germline lookup yields CDR1 GTSNPN and CDR2 SVGIG (reference sequence). Deletions cut 0 bases from V and 7 bases from J, with 9 bases between. This CDR3 spans 12 amino acids. The CDR3 reads CAWSVGSLEAFF. CDR3 DNA: TGTGCCTGGAGTGTAGGTTCTCTTGAAGCTTTCTTT. The full variable domain, completed using reference TRBV30 and TRBJ1-1, is SQTIHQWPATLVQPVGSPLSLECTVEGTSNPNLYWYRQAAGRGLQLLFYSVGIGQISSEVPQNLSASRPQDRQFILSSKKLLLSDSGFYLCAWSVGSLEAFFGQGTRLTVV.

This clone showed up just a few times. The chain joins TRBV6-8 to TRBJ2-1; 8 bases map to TRBD1. CDR3 length equals 12 residues. Germline V gene sequence: CDR1 MNHGY, CDR2 SAAAGT. V lost 6 bases and J lost 9; bases outside the gene matches: 4. The CDR3 nucleotides read TGTGCCAGCAGCCCACAGGGGGGTGAGCAGTTCTTC. This codes for CASSPQGGEQFF.

V and J are TRBV6-8 and TRBJ1-5; 7 bases agree with TRBD1. With V trimmed by 10 bases and J by 9 bases, 12 bases remained unmatched. The CDR3 runs to 13 residues. In germline, CDR1 is MNHGY, CDR2 SAAAGT. As DNA, the CDR3 is TGTGCCATCAGGGGGACAGATCTTGGGCCCCAGCATTTT. This encodes CAIRGTDLGPQHF.

The rearrangement links TRBV11-3 to TRBJ2-3; 12 positions match TRBD2. CDR1 and CDR2 (germline): SGHNT, YENEEA. There are 15 residues in the CDR3. V shed 6 bases, J shed 1 base, and the junction held 2 bases outside the gene matches. The CDR3 DNA sequence: TGTGCCAGCAGACGACTAGCGGGAGGCACAGATACGCAGTATTTT. This codes for CASRRLAGGTDTQYF.

The chain is built from TRBV11-3 and TRBJ2-5; 9 nucleotides match TRBD2. CDR1 and CDR2 (germline): SGHNT, YENEEA. V was pared by 5 bases and J by 2 bases, with 6 bases of the junction left unmatched. The CDR3 covers 15 residues. The CDR3 spells CASSTGLASQETQYF. CDR3 nucleotide sequence: TGTGCCAGCAGCACAGGACTAGCGAGTCAAGAGACCCAGTACTTC.

The chain uses TRBV6-8 and TRBJ2-5; 7 nucleotides match TRBD2. This CDR3 is built from 14 residues. Germline trimming cut 10 bases from V and 2 bases from J; bases unmatched to any gene: 10. The germline gives CDR1 MNHGY, CDR2 SAAAGT. The chain's CDR3 is CATTYGGGQETQYF. The CDR3 nucleotides read TGTGCCACCACATATGGGGGGGGGCAAGAGACCCAGTACTTC.

A few counts support this clone. The CDR3 region is CASSGISARNEQYF. The CDR3 nucleotides read TGTGCCAGCAGTGGGATCTCCGCTAGAAACGAGCAGTACTTC. The chain joins TRBV9 to TRBJ2-7; the D is unclear. CDR3 length: 14 residues. V lost 5 bases and J 5 bases, leaving 17 bases between the germline ends. The germline gives CDR1 SGDLS, CDR2 YYNGEE.

The rearrangement uses TRBV23-1 and TRBJ1-1; D perhaps matches TRBD1 (6 bases). TRBV23-1 is an ORF for which the function is uncertain. V lost 2 bases, J lost 6 bases, and 25 bases lay in between. The CDR3 covers 18 residues. CDR3 residues: CASSQPEGQQGPDPEAFF. The CDR3 DNA reads as TGCGCCAGCAGTCAACCCGAAGGACAACAGGGCCCGGATCCTGAAGCTTTCTTT.

By share of the sample, this clone is medium-sized. Written as DNA, the CDR3 is TGTGCCAGCAGCTTACAGGGGCCAGATACGCAGTATTTT. It yields the protein CASSLQGPDTQYF. V gene TRBV7-2 combines with J gene TRBJ2-3; a weak D match, TRBD1 (6 bases). Germline-derived CDR1 and CDR2 are SGHTA and FQGNSA. This CDR3 has 13 amino acids. Trimming removed 2 bases from V and 4 bases from J, with 7 bases in between.

The gene calls are TRBV30 and TRBJ2-5; 9 bases map to TRBD1. This CDR3 spans 13 amino acids. Germline CDR1 is GTSNPN and CDR2 is SVGIG (reference sequence). J lost 5 bases, V lost 4 bases, and 5 bases had no gene match. In DNA form, the CDR3 reads TGTGCCTGGAACAGGGGGCGCCGGGAGACCCAGTACTTC. Translation: CAWNRGRRETQYF.

The table lists this clone with a few counts. The rearrangement uses TRBV11-3 and TRBJ2-1; TRBD2 matches 7 bases. The CDR3 is 18 amino acids. Unmatched junction bases numbered 22, after V lost 5 bases and J lost 9 bases. Germline CDR1 and CDR2: SGHNT and YENEEA. The chain's CDR3 is CASSPRPTGGYSVAEQFF. For the CDR3, the DNA is TGTGCCAGCAGCCCTCGGCCCACGGGAGGCTACTCGGTTGCTGAGCAGTTCTTC.

The chain uses TRBV9 and TRBJ2-7; no clear D gene. CDR1 and CDR2 from the germline V gene are SGDLS and YYNGEE. There are 13 residues in the CDR3. The V end lost 5 bases, the J end lost 3 bases, and 12 bases lay between the germline ends. The CDR3 region is CASSEWGYYEQYF. In DNA form, the CDR3 reads TGTGCCAGCAGTGAGTGGGGTTACTACGAGCAGTACTTC. Full variable domain (remainder filled in from reference TRBV9 and TRBJ2-7): DSGVTQTPKHLITATGQRVTLRCSPRSGDLSVYWYQQSLDQGLQFLIQYYNGEERAKGNILERFSAQQFPDLHSELNLSSLELGDSALYFCASSEWGYYEQYFGPGTRLTVT.

J is TRBJ1-2 and V is TRBV15, with TRBD1 as a possible D gene (5 bases). The CDR3 totals 15 residues. Trimming removed 0 bases at V and 6 bases at J, with 14 bases between. The germline CDR1 and CDR2 sequences are LNHNV and YYDKDF (reference sequence). CDR3 in DNA: TGTGCCACCAGCAGAGACGGCAGGGTAACCGATGGCTACACCTTC. It codes for CATSRDGRVTDGYTF.